A single sample gave rise to the 13 T cell receptor beta chains below, sequenced in a study of early stage breast cancer tumors. Produced via immunoSEQ multiplex PCR; TCRdb's table is partial and in-frame only. The sample carries nearly 25,000 clones, about 70% recorded once. The sequencing input was breast tumor tissue. The receptors here all came from a person between 60 and 69 years old with breast cancer.

The rearrangement joins TRBV5-1 to TRBJ2-3, with D unclear. This CDR3 has 12 residues. CDR1 and CDR2 from the germline V gene are SGHRS and YFSETQ. Between the trimmed V and J ends, which lost 4 bases and 5 bases, there was a span of 8 bases. DNA of the CDR3: TGCGCCAGCAGCCCCCTTCGAGATACGCAGTATTTT. Its translation is CASSPLRDTQYF.

CDR3 protein: CASSSRTSSYNEQFF. The CDR3 DNA reads as TGCGCCAGCAGCTCCCGGACAAGTTCCTACAATGAGCAGTTCTTC. The J gene is TRBJ2-1, the V gene TRBV5-1, with a tentative D call TRBD1 (5 bases). The V gene's germline CDR1 is SGHRS and CDR2 YFSETQ. Trimming stripped 3 bases from V and 1 base from J, with 11 bases between. The CDR3 has 15 amino acids.

The chain links TRBV15 to TRBJ1-1; D may be TRBD1 (5 bases). The CDR3 loop spans 14 amino acids. V dropped 0 bases and J dropped 4 bases, with 9 bases sitting between them. Germline CDR1 and CDR2: LNHNV and YYDKDF (reference sequence). CDR3 coding DNA: TGTGCCACCAGCAGAGAGGCGGGGCGCACTGAAGCTTTCTTT. Translated, it gives CATSREAGRTEAFF. Drawing the rest from reference TRBV15 and TRBJ1-1, the complete variable domain is DAMVIQNPRYQVTQFGKPVTLSCSQTLNHNVMYWYQQKSSQAPKLLFHYYDKDFNNEADTPDNFQSRRPNTSFCFLDIRSPGLGDTAMYLCATSREAGRTEAFFGQGTRLTVV.

This rearrangement joins TRBV4-2 to TRBJ2-3, with D tentatively TRBD2 (6 bases). CDR1 is LGHNA and CDR2 is YNFKEQ in the germline V gene. The CDR3 totals 15 residues. Trimming stripped 4 bases from V and 1 base from J, with 12 bases between. The CDR3 nucleotides are TGTGCCAGCAGCCCCCCCGGAGGGGGCACAGATACGCAGTATTTT. It encodes CASSPPGGGTDTQYF.

The V and J genes are TRBV11-3 and TRBJ2-1, with D possibly TRBD2 on 7 matching bases. This CDR3 is built from 14 residues. Trimming pared 4 bases from V and 10 bases from J, leaving 17 bases between. Germline CDR1 SGHNT, CDR2 YENEEA. CDR3 loop: CASSSSVGGEEQFF. The CDR3 DNA reads as TGTGCCAGCAGCTCGAGCGTAGGGGGGGAAGAGCAGTTCTTC.

This clone was found a few times. The same CDR3 can be traced to other DNA sequences in this sample. V is TRBV9 and J is TRBJ2-3, with TRBD1 matching 8 bases. In germline, CDR1 is SGDLS, CDR2 YYNGEE. V dropped 3 bases and J dropped 4; count of bases not matched to a gene: 4. CDR3 length: 14 amino acids. The CDR3 DNA follows: TGTGCCAGCAGCGCCGGACAGGGTCCAGATACGCAGTATTTT. Protein sequence: CASSAGQGPDTQYF.

In its sample, this clone was seen once. The chain links TRBV7-9 to TRBJ1-5; TRBD1 aligns across 7 bases. Germline V gene data show CDR1 as SEHNR and CDR2 as FQNEAQ (reference sequence). V shed 5 bases, J shed 8 bases, and the junction held 15 bases outside the gene matches. The CDR3 loop spans 16 amino acids. The CDR3 loop is CASSLGTALGGEPQHF. CDR3 DNA: TGTGCCAGCAGCCTAGGGACAGCTCTGGGAGGGGAGCCCCAGCATTTT.

J is TRBJ2-7 and V is TRBV6-1, with D tentatively TRBD1 (6 bases). The CDR3 loop spans 14 amino acids. The V end was cut by 3 bases, the J end by 3 bases, with 12 bases between. CDR1 is MNHNS and CDR2 is SASEGT in the germline V gene. CDR3 loop: CASSDRDIYYEQYF. CDR3 DNA: TGTGCCAGCAGTGATCGGGACATATACTACGAGCAGTACTTC.

CDR3 protein: CASRLGQVHEQYF. CDR3 DNA sequence: TGTGCCAGCAGACTCGGACAGGTCCACGAGCAGTACTTC. V and J are TRBV6-5 and TRBJ2-7; 7 bases agree with TRBD1. The CDR3 spans 13 residues. Looked up from germline, CDR1 is MNHEY and CDR2 is SVGAGI. Trimming at V came to 6 bases and at J to 5 bases, leaving 7 bases not matched to a gene.

The chain recombines TRBV18 with TRBJ1-1; 7 nucleotides agree with TRBD1. This CDR3 has 15 amino acids. Germline V gene lookup returns CDR1 KGHSH and CDR2 LQKENI. Trimming at V came to 2 bases and at J to 3 bases, leaving 6 bases not matched to a gene. CDR3 sequence: CASSPTWDSYTEAFF. DNA of the CDR3: TGTGCCAGCTCACCAACATGGGACAGCTACACTGAAGCTTTCTTT.

V usage is TRBV19 and J usage is TRBJ2-7, with 14 bases identical to TRBD2. This CDR3 spans 16 amino acids. Unmatched junction bases numbered 8, after V lost 8 bases and J lost 2 bases. Germline V gene data show CDR1 as LNHDA and CDR2 as SQIVND (reference sequence). The CDR3 DNA sequence: TGTGCCAGTTCGGGACTAGCGGGAGTTTCCCCCTACGAGCAGTACTTC. Its protein is CASSGLAGVSPYEQYF. Filled out from reference TRBV19 and TRBJ2-7, the complete variable domain reads DGGITQSPKYLFRKEGQNVTLSCEQNLNHDAMYWYRQDPGQGLRLIYYSQIVNDFQKGDIAEGYSVSREKKESFPLTVTSAQKNPTAFYLCASSGLAGVSPYEQYFGPGTRLTVT.

The chain employs TRBV27 and TRBJ2-7; 12 bases map to TRBD2. V shed 5 bases and J 12 bases; nucleotides not matched to a gene: 11. CDR3 length: 14 residues. Looked up from germline, CDR1 is MNHEY and CDR2 is SMNVEV (reference sequence). In DNA, the CDR3 is TGTGCCAGCAGTACCAGGGGAGGACTAGCGGGATGGTACTTC. It is translated as CASSTRGGLAGWYF.

This clone was picked up a small number of times. Written as DNA, the CDR3 is TGTGCCAGCAGCAGGACGGGAAAAGAGACCCAGTACTTC. It encodes CASSRTGKETQYF. The chain uses TRBV21-1 and TRBJ2-5; TRBD2 reflects the table's D call only, with no check against the DNA. TRBV21-1 is an annotated pseudogene. The CDR3 sequence is 13 residues long.